The clone carrying this T cell receptor (beta chain) was counted a few times. Its target is not known. This CDR3 region has 19 residues. CDR1 is SGHAT, CDR2 FQNNGV, per germline. V lost 4 bases and J 0 bases, leaving 22 bases between the germline ends. A universal primer site arose from template switching, and cDNA bore unique molecular identifiers. TCRdb re-called the 5' RACE reads with MiXCR, one entry per CDR3 protein. The profile covers about 260,000 distinct CDR3 sequences, with roughly 7% appearing a single time and 3.5% to 4% taken by the ten largest. The sample originates from a study of identical twins. General study points: When twins shared out-of-frame alpha sequences, those sequences had excess low generation probability.

The same sample was also studied in work on yellow fever vaccine responses in identical twins.

This clonotype originated in a woman aged 18-29 years in good health. The source material was memory (CD45RO+) T cells sorted from blood. The chain links TRBV11-2 to TRBJ2-1; D might be TRBD1 (6 bases). CDR3: CASSSWDIEHRSSYNEQFF. The DNA for the CDR3 is TGTGCCAGCAGCTCCTGGGACATAGAACATAGGAGCTCCTACAATGAGCAGTTCTTC.